The T cell receptor beta chain under discussion was sequenced for a study of cytomegalovirus exposure and HLA in healthy donors. This clone occurred a few times. Primers for the PCR totalled 60 Vbeta and 13 Jbeta. TCRdb's copy holds only in-frame clones and misses some; the assay was immunoSEQ multiplex PCR. The sample shows about 190,000 clones, 12% of them seen only once. The sequence was collected from a man aged 50 to 59 in good health and CMV-seropositive. Sequencing used PBMCs.

CDR3 in amino acids: CASSQVAGGELFF. The CDR3 bases are TGTGCCAGCAGCCAAGTGGCGGGGGGGGAGCTGTTTTTT. The chain carries TRBV4-2 and TRBJ2-2; D is possibly TRBD2 (6 bases). The V end lost 1 base, the J end lost 8 bases, and 8 bases lay between the germline ends. Germline-derived CDR1 and CDR2 are LGHNA and YNFKEQ. The CDR3 loop spans 13 amino acids.